The clone carrying this T cell receptor (beta chain) has a handful of counts. These data belong to a study of T-cell reconstitution after alpha-beta-depleted transplantation in children. Molecular barcoding with unique molecular identifiers was used for the TCRbeta library. TCRdb re-derived calls from the PCR reads in MiXCR, one entry per CDR3 protein. The sample includes approximately 270,000 distinct CDR3 sequences, roughly 9.5% of them seen just once. The CDR3 is made up of 14 amino acids. CDR1 is LNHNV, CDR2 YYDKDF, per germline (reference sequence). Deletions cut 0 bases from V and 5 bases from J, with 10 bases between.

This sequence joins TRBV15 and TRBJ2-5, with D maybe TRBD2 (7 bases). The material was PBMCs from the stem cell graft donor, obtained from the stem cell graft. This clonotype was obtained from a human donor who donated a stem cell graft to a child with SCID. DNA of the CDR3: TGTGCCACCAGCAGAGATACGGGGGGCGAGACCCAGTACTTC. Translation gives CATSRDTGGETQYF.